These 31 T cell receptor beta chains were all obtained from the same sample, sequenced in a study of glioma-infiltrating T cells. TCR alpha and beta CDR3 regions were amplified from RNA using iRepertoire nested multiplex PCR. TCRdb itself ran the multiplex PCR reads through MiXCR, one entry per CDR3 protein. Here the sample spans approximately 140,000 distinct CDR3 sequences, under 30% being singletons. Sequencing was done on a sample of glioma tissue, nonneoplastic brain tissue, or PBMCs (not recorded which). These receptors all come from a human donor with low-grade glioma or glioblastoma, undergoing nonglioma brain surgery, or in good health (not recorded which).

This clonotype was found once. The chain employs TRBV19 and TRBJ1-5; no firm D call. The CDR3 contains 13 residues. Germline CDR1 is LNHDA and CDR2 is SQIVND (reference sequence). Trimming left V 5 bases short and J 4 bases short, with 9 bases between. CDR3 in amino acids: CASSGPPNQPQHF. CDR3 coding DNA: TGTGCCAGTAGTGGTCCACCAAATCAGCCCCAGCATTTT.

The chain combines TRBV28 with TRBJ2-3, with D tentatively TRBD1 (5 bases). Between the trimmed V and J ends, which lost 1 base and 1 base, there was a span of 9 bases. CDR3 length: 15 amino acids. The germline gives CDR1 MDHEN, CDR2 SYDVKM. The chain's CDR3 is CASSLLGRGTDTQYF. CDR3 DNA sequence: TGTGCCAGCAGTTTATTGGGCAGGGGCACAGATACGCAGTATTTT. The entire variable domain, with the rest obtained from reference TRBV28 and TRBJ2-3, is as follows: DVKVTQSSRYLVKRTGEKVFLECVQDMDHENMFWYRQDPGLGLRLIYFSYDVKMKEKGDIPEGYSVSREKKERFSLILESASTNQTSMYLCASSLLGRGTDTQYFGPGTRLTVL.

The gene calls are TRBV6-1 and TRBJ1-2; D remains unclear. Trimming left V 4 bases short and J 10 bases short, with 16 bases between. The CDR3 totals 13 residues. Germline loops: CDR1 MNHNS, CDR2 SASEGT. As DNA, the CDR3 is TGTGCCAGCAGTGGAGCGCCCCGGGCCTCCTACACCTTC. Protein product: CASSGAPRASYTF.

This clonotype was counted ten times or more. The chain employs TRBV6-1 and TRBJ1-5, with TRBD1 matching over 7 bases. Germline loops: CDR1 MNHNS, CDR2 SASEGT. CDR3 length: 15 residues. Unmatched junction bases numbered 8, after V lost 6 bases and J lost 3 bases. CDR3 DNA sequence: TGTGCCAGCAGACAACAGGGGAGTCACAATCAGCCCCAGCATTTT. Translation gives CASRQQGSHNQPQHF.

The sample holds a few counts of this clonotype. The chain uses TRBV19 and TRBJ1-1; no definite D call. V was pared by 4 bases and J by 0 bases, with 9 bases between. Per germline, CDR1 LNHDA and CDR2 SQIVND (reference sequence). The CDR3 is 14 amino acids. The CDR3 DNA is TGTGCCAGTAGTACCCAATGGGTGAACACTGAAGCTTTCTTT. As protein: CASSTQWVNTEAFF.

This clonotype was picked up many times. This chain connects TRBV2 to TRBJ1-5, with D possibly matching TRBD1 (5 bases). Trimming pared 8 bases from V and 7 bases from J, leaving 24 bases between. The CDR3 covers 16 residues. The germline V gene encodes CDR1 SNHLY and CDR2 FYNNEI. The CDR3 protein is CASGPRLTEPGQPQHF. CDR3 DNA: TGTGCCAGCGGACCCCGCCTGACAGAACCAGGACAGCCCCAGCATTTT.

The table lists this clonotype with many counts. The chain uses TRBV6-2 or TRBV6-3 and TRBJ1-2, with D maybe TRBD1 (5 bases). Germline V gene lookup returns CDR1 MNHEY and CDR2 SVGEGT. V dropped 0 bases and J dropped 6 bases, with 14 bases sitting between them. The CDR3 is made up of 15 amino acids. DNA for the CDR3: TGTGCCAGCAGTTACTCGCAGGGATTGTTTGATGGCTACACCTTC. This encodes CASSYSQGLFDGYTF.

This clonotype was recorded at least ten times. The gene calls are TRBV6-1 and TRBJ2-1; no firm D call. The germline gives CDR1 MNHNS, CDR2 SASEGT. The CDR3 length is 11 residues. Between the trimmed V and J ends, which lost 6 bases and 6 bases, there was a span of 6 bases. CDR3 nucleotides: TGTGCCAGCAGCCGTAGCAATGAGCAGTTCTTC. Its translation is CASSRSNEQFF.

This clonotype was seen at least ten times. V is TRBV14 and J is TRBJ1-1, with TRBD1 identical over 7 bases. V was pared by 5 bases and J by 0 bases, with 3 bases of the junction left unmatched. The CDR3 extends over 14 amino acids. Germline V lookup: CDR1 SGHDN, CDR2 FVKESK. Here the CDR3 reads CASSRQGMNTEAFF. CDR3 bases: TGTGCCAGCAGCAGACAGGGCATGAACACTGAAGCTTTCTTT. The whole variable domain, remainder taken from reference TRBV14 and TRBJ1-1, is EAGVTQFPSHSVIEKGQTVTLRCDPISGHDNLYWYRRVMGKEIKFLLHFVKESKQDESGMPNNRFLAERTGGTYSTLKVQPAELEDSGVYFCASSRQGMNTEAFFGQGTRLTVV.

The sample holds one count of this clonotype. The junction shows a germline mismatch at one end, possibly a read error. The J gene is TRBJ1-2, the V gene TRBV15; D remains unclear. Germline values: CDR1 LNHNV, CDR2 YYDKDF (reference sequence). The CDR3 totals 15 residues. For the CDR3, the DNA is TGTGCCACCGGCAGAGATAGGGCAGGCACTTATGGCTACACCTTC. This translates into CATGRDRAGTYGYTF. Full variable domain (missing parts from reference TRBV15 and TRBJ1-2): DAMVIQNPRYQVTQFGKPVTLSCSQTLNHNVMYWYQQKSSQAPKLLFHYYDKDFNNEADTPDNFQSRRPNTSFCFLDIRSPGLGDTAMYLCATGRDRAGTYGYTFGSGTRLTVV.

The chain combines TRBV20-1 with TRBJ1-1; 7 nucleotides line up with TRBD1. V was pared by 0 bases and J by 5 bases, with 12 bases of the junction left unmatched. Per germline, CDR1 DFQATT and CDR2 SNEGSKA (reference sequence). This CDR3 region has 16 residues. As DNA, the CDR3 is TGCAGTGCTAGAGATGACTACAGGGGAGTTGAAACTGAAGCTTTCTTT. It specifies CSARDDYRGVETEAFF.

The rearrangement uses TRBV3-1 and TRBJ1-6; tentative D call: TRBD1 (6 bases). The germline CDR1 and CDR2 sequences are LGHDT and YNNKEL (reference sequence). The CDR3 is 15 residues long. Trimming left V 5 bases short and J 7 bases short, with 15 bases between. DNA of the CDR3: TGTGCCAGCAGCGCCATCCGACAGGCCAATTCACCCCTCCACTTT. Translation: CASSAIRQANSPLHF.

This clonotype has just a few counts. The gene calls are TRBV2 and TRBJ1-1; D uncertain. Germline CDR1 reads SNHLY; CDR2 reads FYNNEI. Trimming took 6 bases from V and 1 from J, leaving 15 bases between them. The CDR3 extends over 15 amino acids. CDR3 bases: TGTGCCAGCAGCCCCAGAGGGCTAGGGAACACTGAAGCTTTCTTT. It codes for CASSPRGLGNTEAFF.

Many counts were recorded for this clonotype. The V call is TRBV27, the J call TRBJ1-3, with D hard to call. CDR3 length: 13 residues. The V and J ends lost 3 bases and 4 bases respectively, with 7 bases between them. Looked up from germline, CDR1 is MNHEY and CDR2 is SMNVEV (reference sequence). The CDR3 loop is CASSFRTGNTIYF. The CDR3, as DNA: TGTGCCAGCAGTTTCAGGACGGGAAACACCATATATTTT.

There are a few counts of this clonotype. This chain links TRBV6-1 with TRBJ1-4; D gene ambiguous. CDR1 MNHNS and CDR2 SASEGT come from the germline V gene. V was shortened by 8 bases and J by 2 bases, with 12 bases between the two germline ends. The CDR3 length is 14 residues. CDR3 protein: CASVDGNTNEKLFF. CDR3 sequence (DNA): TGTGCCAGCGTGGACGGTAATACTAATGAAAAACTGTTTTTT.

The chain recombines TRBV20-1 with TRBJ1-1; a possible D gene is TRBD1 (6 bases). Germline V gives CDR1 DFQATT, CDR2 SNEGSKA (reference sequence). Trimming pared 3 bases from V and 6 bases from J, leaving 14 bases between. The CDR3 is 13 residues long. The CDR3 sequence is CSASRQELPEAFF. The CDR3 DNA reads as TGCAGTGCTAGCCGACAGGAACTTCCTGAAGCTTTCTTT.

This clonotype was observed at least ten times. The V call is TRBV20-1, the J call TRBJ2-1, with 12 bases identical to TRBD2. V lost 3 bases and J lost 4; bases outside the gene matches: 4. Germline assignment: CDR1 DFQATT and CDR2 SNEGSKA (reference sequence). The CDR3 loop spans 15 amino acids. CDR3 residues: CSASATSGGYNEQFF. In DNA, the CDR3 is TGCAGTGCTAGTGCAACTAGCGGGGGGTACAATGAGCAGTTCTTC.

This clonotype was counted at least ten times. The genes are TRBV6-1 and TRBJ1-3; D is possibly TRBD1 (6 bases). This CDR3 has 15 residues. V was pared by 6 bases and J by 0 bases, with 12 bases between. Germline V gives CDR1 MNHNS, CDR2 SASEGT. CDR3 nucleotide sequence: TGTGCCAGCAGGCCGACAGGAAACTCTGGAAACACCATATATTTT. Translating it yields CASRPTGNSGNTIYF.

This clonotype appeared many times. CDR3 nucleotide sequence: TGTGCCAGCAGTCCCATTCTCGGGGAGCTGTTTTTT. Translation: CASSPILGELFF. V is TRBV27 and J is TRBJ2-2; D is undetermined. There are 12 residues in the CDR3. Trimming pared 5 bases from V and 7 bases from J, leaving 8 bases between. Germline loops: CDR1 MNHEY, CDR2 SMNVEV (reference sequence).

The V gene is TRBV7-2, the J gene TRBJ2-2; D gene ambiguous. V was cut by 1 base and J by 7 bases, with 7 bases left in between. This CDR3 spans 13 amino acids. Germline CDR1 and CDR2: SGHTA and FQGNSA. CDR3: CASSLERRGELFF. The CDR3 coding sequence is TGTGCCAGCAGCTTAGAGCGTCGCGGGGAGCTGTTTTTT.

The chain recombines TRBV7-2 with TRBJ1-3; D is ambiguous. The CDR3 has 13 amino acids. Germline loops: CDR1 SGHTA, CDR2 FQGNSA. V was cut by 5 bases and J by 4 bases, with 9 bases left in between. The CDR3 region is CASSPTPGNTIYF. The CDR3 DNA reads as TGTGCCAGCAGCCCAACCCCCGGAAACACCATATATTTT.

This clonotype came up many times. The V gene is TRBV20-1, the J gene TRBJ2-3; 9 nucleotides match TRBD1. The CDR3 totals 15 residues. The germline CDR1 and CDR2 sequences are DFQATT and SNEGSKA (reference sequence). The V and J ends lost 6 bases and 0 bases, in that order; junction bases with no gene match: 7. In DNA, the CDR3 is TGCAGTGCACCGAACAGGGGGCTTAGCACAGATACGCAGTATTTT. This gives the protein CSAPNRGLSTDTQYF.

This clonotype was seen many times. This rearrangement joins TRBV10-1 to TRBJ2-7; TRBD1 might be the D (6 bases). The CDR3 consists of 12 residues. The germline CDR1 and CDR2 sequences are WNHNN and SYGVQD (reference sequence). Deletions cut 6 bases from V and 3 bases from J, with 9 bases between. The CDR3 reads CASSMDSYEQYV. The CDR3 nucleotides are TGCGCCAGCAGCATGGACAGCTACGAGCAGTACGTC.

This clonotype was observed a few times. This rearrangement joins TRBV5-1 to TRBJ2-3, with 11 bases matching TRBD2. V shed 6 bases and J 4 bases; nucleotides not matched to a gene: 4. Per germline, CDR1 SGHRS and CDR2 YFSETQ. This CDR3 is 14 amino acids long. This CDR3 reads CASTIAGGSDTQYF. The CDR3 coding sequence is TGCGCCAGCACTATAGCGGGGGGGTCAGATACGCAGTATTTT.

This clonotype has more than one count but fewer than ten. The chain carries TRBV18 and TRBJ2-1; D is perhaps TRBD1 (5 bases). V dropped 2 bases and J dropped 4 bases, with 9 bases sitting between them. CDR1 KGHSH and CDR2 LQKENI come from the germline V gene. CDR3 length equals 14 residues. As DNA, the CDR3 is TGTGCCAGCTCACCAAAGGGGATTTACAATGAGCAGTTCTTC. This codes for CASSPKGIYNEQFF. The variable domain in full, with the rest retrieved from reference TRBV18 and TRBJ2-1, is NAGVMQNPRHLVRRRGQEARLRCSPMKGHSHVYWYRQLPEEGLKFMVYLQKENIIDESGMPKERFSAEFPKEGPSILRIQQVVRGDSAAYFCASSPKGIYNEQFFGPGTRLTVL.

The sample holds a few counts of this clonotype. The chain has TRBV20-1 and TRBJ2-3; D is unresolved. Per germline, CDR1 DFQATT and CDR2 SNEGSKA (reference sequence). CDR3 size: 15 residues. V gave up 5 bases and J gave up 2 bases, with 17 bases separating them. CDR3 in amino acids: CSAGVGRGFTDTQYF. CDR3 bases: TGCAGTGCTGGAGTGGGTCGCGGTTTCACAGATACGCAGTATTTT.

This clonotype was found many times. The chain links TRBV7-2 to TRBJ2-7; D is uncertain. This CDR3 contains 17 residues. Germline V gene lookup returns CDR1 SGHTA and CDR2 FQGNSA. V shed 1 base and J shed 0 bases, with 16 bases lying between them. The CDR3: CASSLEAGYHSSYEQYV. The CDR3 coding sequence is TGTGCCAGCAGCTTAGAGGCCGGATACCATAGCTCCTACGAGCAGTACGTC.

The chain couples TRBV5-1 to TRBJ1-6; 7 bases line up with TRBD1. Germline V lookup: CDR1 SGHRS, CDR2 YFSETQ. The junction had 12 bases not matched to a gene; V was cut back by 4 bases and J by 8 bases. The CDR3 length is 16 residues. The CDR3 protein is CASSGAPGGADSPLHF. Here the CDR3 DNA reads TGCGCCAGCAGCGGTGCCCCAGGGGGAGCGGATTCACCCCTCCACTTT.

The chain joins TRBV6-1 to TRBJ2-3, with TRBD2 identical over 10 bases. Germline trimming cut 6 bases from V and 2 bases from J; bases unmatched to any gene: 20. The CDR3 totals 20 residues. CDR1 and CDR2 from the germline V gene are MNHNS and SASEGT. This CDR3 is CASSGLSSGGLRTTTDTQYF. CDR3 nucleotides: TGTGCCAGCAGCGGGCTTTCTAGCGGGGGCCTACGTACCACCACAGATACGCAGTATTTT.

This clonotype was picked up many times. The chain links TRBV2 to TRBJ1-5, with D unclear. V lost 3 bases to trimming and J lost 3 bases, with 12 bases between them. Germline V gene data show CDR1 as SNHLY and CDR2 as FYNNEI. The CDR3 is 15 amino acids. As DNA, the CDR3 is TGTGCCAGCAGTGAGGTTGAAGGGTTCAATCAGCCCCAGCATTTT. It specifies CASSEVEGFNQPQHF.

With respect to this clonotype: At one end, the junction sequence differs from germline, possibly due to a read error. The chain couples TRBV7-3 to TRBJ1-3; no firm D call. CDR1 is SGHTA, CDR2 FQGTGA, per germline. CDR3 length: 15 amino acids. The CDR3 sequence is CSSTPHLPSGNTIYF. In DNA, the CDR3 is TGTTCCAGCACCCCTCACCTGCCCTCTGGAAACACCATATATTTT.